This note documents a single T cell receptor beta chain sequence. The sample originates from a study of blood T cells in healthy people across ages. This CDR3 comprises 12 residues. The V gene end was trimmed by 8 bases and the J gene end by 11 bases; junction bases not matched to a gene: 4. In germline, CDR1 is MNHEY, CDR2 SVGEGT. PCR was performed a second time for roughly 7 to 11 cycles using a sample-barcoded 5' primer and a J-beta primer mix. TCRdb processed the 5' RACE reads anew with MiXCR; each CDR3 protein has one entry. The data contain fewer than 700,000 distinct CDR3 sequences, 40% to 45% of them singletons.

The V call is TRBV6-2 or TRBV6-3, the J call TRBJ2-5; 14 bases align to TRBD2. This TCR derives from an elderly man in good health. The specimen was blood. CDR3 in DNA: TGTGCCAGCGGGACTAGCGGGGGTGAGCAGTACTTC. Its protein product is CASGTSGGEQYF.